This T cell receptor beta chain originates from a study of blood T cell repertoires in COVID-19. About the research overall: There were acute and convalescent COVID-19 samples, and they came from the United States, Italy and Spain. From T cells, B-cell-depleted T cells, or PBMCs came the material, which was cDNA or gDNA.

In the original analysis: Amplification of reference gene primers was used by the study to estimate nucleated cell counts. TCRdb keeps only in-frame clones here, not all; method: immunoSEQ multiplex PCR. Clone size and V and J calls were adopted from that table, with D and trimming inferred from the DNA. This sample carries approximately 170,000 clones, around 82% of them seen once, and the ten largest clones take around 19%. The CDR3 totals 15 residues. V lost 6 bases, J lost 4 bases, and 7 bases stayed unmatched. Germline V lookup: CDR1 MNHEY, CDR2 SVGAGI. V gene TRBV6-5 combines with J gene TRBJ2-3; 10 bases map to TRBD2. The receptor's source is a woman aged 70 to 79 who had recovered from COVID-19. The sequencing sample was made of peripheral blood. CDR3 DNA sequence: TGTGCCAGCAGCCAGACAGCGGGAGGGCCAGATACGCAGTATTTT. Its protein is CASSQTAGGPDTQYF.